This paragraph covers one TCR beta chain sequence. Its target is unknown. This record comes from a study of cytomegalovirus exposure and HLA in healthy donors. Study conclusions and caveats: According to reports, the classifier identified cytomegalovirus status with high specificity and sensitivity. Overall, around 160 TCR beta chains were annotated as cytomegalovirus-associated.

The CDR3 runs 15 residues. Germline V gene lookup returns CDR1 SGHDN and CDR2 FVKESK. V gave up 1 base and J gave up 3 bases, with 12 bases separating them. PCR was performed using 60 Vbeta and 13 Jbeta primers. Authors' methods: Around 11 million shared chains were among the approximately 87 million unique TCR beta chains that a later analysis counted. Only in-frame clones appear in the TCRdb table, and some are missing; sequencing was by immunoSEQ multiplex PCR. V, J and clone size are those of that table, while D and trimming were read from the DNA. The sample includes about 120,000 clones, 74% of them seen just once. There was no recording of CMV serostatus for this donor.

V gene TRBV14 combines with J gene TRBJ1-1, with a weak D call TRBD1 (6 bases). Sequencing was done on a sample of PBMCs. The source of this sequence is a human donor in good health. This chain's CDR3 is CASSQVAWTDTEAFF. The DNA of the CDR3 is TGTGCCAGCAGCCAAGTCGCATGGACAGACACTGAAGCTTTCTTT.